This T cell receptor beta chain originates from a study of shared clonotypes between healthy human individuals. Sorted-subset replicate PCR reactions were performed with about 200 ng DNA, corresponding to tens of thousands of T cell genomes. TCRdb keeps only in-frame clones here, not all; method: immunoSEQ multiplex PCR. This sample has roughly 1 million clones; 70% to 80% occur once, and the top ten carry about 1.5%. This CDR3 is built from 13 residues. CDR1 and CDR2 from the germline V gene are MGHDK and SYGVNS. V was cut by 3 bases and J by 4 bases, with 9 bases left in between. The chain links TRBV25-1 to TRBJ1-2; TRBD1 is a possible D gene (5 bases). The specimen sequenced was memory CD4+ T cells sorted from blood. Subset reported: CD45RA-negative fraction. This TCR was sampled from a man aged 18 to 29 in good health. The CDR3 loop is CASSDGTAYGYTF. As DNA, the CDR3 is TGTGCCAGCAGTGACGGGACTGCCTATGGCTACACCTTC.